The 8 T cell receptor beta chains reported below all come from one sample, sequenced in a study of Ad26.COV2.S vaccination and SARS-CoV-2 variants. Noted treatment: around 19 received Ad26.COV2.S at low or high dose, single or two shots; 5 received placebo; per-sample allocation not given. Sample collection was performed on day 63 after the first vaccine or placebo injection. Method: immunoSEQ multiplex PCR; TCRdb's copy keeps in-frame clones and lacks some. The data show about half a million clones, 89% seen once. Here the sequenced sample was peripheral blood, taken in a trial of Ad26.COV2.S vaccine versus placebo. These receptors were collected from a person between 18 and 65 years old who received the Ad26.COV2.S COVID-19 vaccine or a placebo.

This sequence joins TRBV18 and TRBJ2-1; perhaps TRBD2 as D (6 bases). The germline V gene has CDR1 KGHSH and CDR2 LQKENI. Trimming left V 3 bases short and J 1 base short, with 16 bases between. The CDR3 spans 17 residues. CDR3 region: CASSPVPGEQSYNEQFF. In nucleotides, the CDR3 is TGTGCCAGCTCACCGGTTCCGGGGGAACAATCCTACAATGAGCAGTTCTTC.

The V gene is TRBV2, the J gene TRBJ2-7, with a weak D call TRBD1 (6 bases). The germline V gene has CDR1 SNHLY and CDR2 FYNNEI. The CDR3 runs to 15 residues. V was shortened by 4 bases and J by 3 bases, with 16 bases between the two germline ends. CDR3 region: CASSVRDTGNYEQYF. CDR3 in DNA: TGTGCCAGCAGTGTCCGGGACACGGGAAACTACGAGCAGTACTTC.

This clone showed up just once. V usage is TRBV10-2 and J usage is TRBJ2-1; 7 bases align to TRBD2. CDR1 is WSHSY and CDR2 is SAAADI in the germline V gene. The CDR3 length is 13 residues. J gave up 2 bases and V 6 bases, and 1 base lay outside the gene matches. For the CDR3, the DNA is TGCGCCAGCAGCGCGGGGGCCTACAATGAGCAGTTCTTC. This translates into CASSAGAYNEQFF.

V is TRBV5-1 and J is TRBJ1-4, with D tentatively TRBD1 (6 bases). The CDR3 length is 16 residues. V was pared by 4 bases and J by 1 base, with 14 bases between. Germline V gene data show CDR1 as SGHRS and CDR2 as YFSETQ. The CDR3, as DNA: TGCGCCAGCAGCAGGCTAGGGGGGCGAACTAATGAAAAACTGTTTTTT. This codes for CASSRLGGRTNEKLFF.

This clone has more than one count but fewer than ten. This chain joins TRBV27 and TRBJ1-2; no clear D gene. The CDR3 has 14 residues. CDR1 and CDR2 from the germline V gene are MNHEY and SMNVEV (reference sequence). The ends were cut back, 1 base at V and 2 bases at J, with 8 bases in the middle. CDR3 DNA: TGTGCCAGCAGTTTATATCGTGGAAACTATGGCTACACCTTC. Its translation is CASSLYRGNYGYTF.

The CDR3 protein is CASSQQGILPYEQYF. In DNA, the CDR3 is TGCGCCAGCAGCCAACAGGGTATCTTACCCTACGAGCAGTACTTC. This chain connects TRBV5-1 to TRBJ2-7; D may be TRBD1 (6 bases). CDR3 length: 15 residues. Trimming removed 4 bases from V and 2 bases from J, with 16 bases in between. The germline CDR1 and CDR2 sequences are SGHRS and YFSETQ. Filled out from reference TRBV5-1 and TRBJ2-7, the complete variable domain reads KAGVTQTPRYLIKTRGQQVTLSCSPISGHRSVSWYQQTPGQGLQFLFEYFSETQRNKGNFPGRFSGRQFSNSRSEMNVSTLELGDSALYLCASSQQGILPYEQYFGPGTRLTVT.

The J gene is TRBJ2-3, the V gene TRBV5-1; 7 nucleotides match TRBD1. V trimming: 3 bases; J trimming: 0 bases; junction bases outside the gene matches: 4. This CDR3 region has 15 residues. The germline CDR1 and CDR2 sequences are SGHRS and YFSETQ. The CDR3 here is CASSWGTASTDTQYF. The DNA of the CDR3 is TGCGCCAGCAGCTGGGGGACAGCTAGCACAGATACGCAGTATTTT.

This clone showed up just once. V is TRBV18 and J is TRBJ2-6, with D tentatively TRBD1 (5 bases). Trimming shortened V by 3 bases and J by 0 bases, and 12 bases separated the two germline ends. Germline-derived CDR1 and CDR2 are KGHSH and LQKENI. The CDR3 runs to 17 residues. The CDR3 loop reads CASSPPGSISGANVLTF. In nucleotides, the CDR3 is TGTGCCAGCTCACCGCCAGGGTCCATCTCTGGGGCCAACGTCCTGACTTTC.